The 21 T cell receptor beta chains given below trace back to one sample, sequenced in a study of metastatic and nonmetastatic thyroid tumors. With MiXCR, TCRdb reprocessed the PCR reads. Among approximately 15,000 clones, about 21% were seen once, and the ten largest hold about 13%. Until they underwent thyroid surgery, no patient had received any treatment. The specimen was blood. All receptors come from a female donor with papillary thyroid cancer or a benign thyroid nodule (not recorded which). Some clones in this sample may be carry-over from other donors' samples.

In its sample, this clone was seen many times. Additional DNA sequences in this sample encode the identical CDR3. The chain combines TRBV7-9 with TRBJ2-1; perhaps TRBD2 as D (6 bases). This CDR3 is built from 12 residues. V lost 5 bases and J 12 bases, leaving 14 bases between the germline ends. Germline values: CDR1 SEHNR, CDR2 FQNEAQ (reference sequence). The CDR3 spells CASSRGGLLQFF. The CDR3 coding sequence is TGTGCCAGCAGCCGAGGAGGGCTCTTGCAGTTCTTC.

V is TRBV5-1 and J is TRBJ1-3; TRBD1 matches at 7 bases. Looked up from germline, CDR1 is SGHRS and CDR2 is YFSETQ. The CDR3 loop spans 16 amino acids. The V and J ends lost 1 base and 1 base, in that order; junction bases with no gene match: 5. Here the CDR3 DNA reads TGCGCCAGCAGCTTGAGAGTGACAGGGTCTGGAAACACCATATATTTT. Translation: CASSLRVTGSGNTIYF.

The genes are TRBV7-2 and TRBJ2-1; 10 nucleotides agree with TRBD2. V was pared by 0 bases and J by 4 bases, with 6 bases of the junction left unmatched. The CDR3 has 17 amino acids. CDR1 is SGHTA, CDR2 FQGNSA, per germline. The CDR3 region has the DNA TGTGCCAGCAGCTTAGCGCTTACTAGCGGGGCTTACAATGAGCAGTTCTTC. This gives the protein CASSLALTSGAYNEQFF. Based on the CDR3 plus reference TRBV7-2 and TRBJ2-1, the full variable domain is GAGVSQSPSNKVTEKGKDVELRCDPISGHTALYWYRQSLGQGLEFLIYFQGNSAPDKSGLPSDRFSAERTGGSVSTLTIQRTQQEDSAVYLCASSLALTSGAYNEQFFGPGTRLTVL.

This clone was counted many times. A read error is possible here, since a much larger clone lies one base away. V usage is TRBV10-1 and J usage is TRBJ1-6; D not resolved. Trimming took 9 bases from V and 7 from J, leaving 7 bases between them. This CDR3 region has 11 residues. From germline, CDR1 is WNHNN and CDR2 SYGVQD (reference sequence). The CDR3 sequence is CARTTNSPLHF. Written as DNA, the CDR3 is TGCGCCAGGACAACAAATTCACCCCTCCACTTT.

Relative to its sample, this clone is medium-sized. CDR3 protein: CASTAGEREGSETQYF. The CDR3 DNA sequence: TGTGCCAGCACTGCAGGGGAGAGGGAGGGGAGCGAGACCCAGTACTTC. The chain combines TRBV6-1 with TRBJ2-5, with a possible D match to TRBD2 (7 bases). V dropped 7 bases and J dropped 5 bases, with 23 bases sitting between them. CDR3 length: 16 residues. Germline V gives CDR1 MNHNS, CDR2 SASEGT.

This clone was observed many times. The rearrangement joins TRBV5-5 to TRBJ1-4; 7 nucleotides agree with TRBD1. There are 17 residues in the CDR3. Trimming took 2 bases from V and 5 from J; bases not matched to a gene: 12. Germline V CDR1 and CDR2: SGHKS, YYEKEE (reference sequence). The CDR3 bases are TGTGCCAGCAGCTTCACCCCTTCGGAGGGGGCGAATGAAAAACTGTTTTTT. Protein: CASSFTPSEGANEKLFF.

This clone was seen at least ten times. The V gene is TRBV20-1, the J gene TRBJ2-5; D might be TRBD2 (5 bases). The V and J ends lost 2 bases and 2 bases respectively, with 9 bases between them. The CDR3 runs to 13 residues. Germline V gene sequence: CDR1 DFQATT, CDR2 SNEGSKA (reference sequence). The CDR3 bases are TGCAGTGCTAGAAGACGGAGGCAAGAGACCCAGTACTTC. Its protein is CSARRRRQETQYF.

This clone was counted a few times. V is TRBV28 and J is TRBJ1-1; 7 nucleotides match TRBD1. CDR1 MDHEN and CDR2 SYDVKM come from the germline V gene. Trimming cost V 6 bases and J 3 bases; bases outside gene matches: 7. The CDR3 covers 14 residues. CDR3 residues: CASRLGQDYTEAFF. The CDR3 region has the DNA TGTGCCAGCAGACTCGGACAGGATTACACTGAAGCTTTCTTT.

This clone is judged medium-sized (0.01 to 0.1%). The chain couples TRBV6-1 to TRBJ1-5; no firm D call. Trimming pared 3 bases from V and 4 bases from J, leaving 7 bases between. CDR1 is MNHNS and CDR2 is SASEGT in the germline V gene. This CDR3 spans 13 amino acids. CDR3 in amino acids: CASSDSGNQPQHF. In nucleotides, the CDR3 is TGTGCCAGCAGTGACTCAGGTAATCAGCCCCAGCATTTT.

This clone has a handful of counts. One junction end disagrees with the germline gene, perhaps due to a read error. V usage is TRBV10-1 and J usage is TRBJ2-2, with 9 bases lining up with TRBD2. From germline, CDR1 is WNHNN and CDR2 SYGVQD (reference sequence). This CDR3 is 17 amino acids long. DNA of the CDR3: TGCGCCAGCAGTGACACGGGACTAGCTGAGAACACAGGGGAGCTGTTTTTT. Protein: CASSDTGLAENTGELFF.

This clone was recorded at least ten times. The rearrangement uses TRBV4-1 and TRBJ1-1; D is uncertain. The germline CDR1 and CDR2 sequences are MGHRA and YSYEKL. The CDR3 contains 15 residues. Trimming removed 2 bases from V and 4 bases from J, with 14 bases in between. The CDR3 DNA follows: TGCGCCAGCAGCCAAAGGTTATGGGGAGGCACTGAAGCTTTCTTT. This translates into CASSQRLWGGTEAFF.

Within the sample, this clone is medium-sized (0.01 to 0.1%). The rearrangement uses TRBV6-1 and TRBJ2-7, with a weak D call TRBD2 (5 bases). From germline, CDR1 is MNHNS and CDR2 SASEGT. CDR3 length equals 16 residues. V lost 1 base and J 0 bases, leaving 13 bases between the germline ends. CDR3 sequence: CASSEGSSGRSYEQYF. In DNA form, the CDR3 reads TGTGCCAGCAGTGAAGGGTCCAGCGGTCGCTCCTACGAGCAGTACTTC.

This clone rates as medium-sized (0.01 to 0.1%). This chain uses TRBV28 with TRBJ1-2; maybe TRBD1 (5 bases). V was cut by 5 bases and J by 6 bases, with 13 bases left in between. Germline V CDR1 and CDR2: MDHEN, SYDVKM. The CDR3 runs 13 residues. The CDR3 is CASSLQPGDGYTF. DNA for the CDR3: TGTGCCAGCAGTCTTCAGCCGGGGGATGGCTACACCTTC.

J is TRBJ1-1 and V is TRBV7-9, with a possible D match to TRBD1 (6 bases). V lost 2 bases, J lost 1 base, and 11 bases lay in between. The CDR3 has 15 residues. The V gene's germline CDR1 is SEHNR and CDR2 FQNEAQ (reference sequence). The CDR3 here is CASSLHVQGNTEAFF. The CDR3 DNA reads TGTGCCAGCAGCTTACACGTACAGGGGAACACTGAAGCTTTCTTT.

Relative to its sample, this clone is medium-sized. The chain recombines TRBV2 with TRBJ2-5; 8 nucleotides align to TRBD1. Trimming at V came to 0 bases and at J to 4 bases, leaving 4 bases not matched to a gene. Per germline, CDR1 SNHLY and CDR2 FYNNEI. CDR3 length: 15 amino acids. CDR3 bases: TGTGCCAGCAGTGAAGCTTGGACAGGGACAGAGACCCAGTACTTC. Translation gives CASSEAWTGTETQYF.

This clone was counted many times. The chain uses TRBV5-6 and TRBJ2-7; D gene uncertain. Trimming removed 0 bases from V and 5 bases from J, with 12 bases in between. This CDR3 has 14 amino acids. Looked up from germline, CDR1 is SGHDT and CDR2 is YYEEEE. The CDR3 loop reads CASSLDSQKDEQYF. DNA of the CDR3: TGTGCCAGCAGCTTGGATTCGCAGAAAGACGAGCAGTACTTC.

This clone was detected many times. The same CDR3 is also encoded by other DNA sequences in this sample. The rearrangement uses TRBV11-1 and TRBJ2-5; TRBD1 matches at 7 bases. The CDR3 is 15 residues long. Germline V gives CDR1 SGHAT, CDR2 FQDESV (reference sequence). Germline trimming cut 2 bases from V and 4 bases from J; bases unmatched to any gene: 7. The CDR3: CASSLRAGGGETQYF. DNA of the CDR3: TGTGCCAGCAGCTTACGGGCAGGGGGTGGAGAGACCCAGTACTTC.

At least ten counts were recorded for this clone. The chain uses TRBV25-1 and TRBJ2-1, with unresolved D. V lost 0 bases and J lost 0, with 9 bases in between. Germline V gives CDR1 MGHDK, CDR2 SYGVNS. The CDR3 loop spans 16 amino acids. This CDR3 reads CASSEYLDSSYNEQFF. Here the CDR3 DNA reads TGTGCCAGCAGTGAATATCTAGACTCCTCCTACAATGAGCAGTTCTTC.

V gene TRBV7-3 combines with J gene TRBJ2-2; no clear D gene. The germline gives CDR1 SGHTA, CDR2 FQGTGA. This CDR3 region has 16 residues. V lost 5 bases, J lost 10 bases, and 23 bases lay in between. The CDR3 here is CASSPRPELADPELFF. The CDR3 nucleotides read TGTGCCAGCAGCCCTAGACCGGAACTGGCTGATCCGGAGCTGTTTTTT.

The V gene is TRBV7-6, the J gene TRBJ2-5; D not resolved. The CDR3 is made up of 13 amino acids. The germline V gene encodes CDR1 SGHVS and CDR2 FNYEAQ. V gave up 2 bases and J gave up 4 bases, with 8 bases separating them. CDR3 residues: CASSLFGGETQYF. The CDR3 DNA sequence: TGTGCCAGCAGCTTATTTGGTGGAGAGACCCAGTACTTC.

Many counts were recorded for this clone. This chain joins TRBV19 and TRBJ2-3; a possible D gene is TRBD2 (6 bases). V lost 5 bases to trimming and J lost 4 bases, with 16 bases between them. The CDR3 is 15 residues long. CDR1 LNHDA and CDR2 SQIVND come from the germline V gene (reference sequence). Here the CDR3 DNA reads TGTGCCAGTAGTCGAACGGGAGCGGTAGCAGATACGCAGTATTTT. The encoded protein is CASSRTGAVADTQYF.